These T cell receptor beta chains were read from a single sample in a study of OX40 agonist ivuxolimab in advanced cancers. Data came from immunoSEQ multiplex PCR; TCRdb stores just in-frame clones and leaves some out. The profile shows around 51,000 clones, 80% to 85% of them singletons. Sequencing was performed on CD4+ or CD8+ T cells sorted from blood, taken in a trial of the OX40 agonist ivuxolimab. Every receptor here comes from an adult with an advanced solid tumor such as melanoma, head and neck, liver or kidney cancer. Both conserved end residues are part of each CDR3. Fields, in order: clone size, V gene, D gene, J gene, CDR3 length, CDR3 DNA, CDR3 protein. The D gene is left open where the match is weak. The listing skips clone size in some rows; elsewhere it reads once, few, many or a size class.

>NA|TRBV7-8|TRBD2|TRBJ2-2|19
TGTGCCAGCAGCCCTAGTTGGGCTAGCGGGACCTTGGGTACCGGGGAGCTGTTTTTT
CASSPSWASGTLGTGELFF
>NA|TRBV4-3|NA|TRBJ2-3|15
TGCGCCAGCAGCCAAACTAGCACAGACACAGATACGCAGTATTTT
CASSQTSTDTDTQYF
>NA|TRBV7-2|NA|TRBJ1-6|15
TGTGCCAGCAGCTTAGCGCCTACTCAGAATTCACCCCTCCACTTT
CASSLAPTQNSPLHF
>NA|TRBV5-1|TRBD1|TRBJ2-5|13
TGCGCCAGCGGACGGACAGGGAAAGAGACCCAGTACTTC
CASGRTGKETQYF
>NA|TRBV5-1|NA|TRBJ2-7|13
TGCGCCAGCAGCCCCGAGGGCTCCTACGAGCAGTACTTC
CASSPEGSYEQYF
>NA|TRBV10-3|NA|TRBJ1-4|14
TGTGCCATCAGTGAAGGTGCAACTAATGAAAAACTGTTTTTT
CAISEGATNEKLFF
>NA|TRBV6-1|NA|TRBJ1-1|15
TGTGCCAGCAGTGAAGGGTTGGTTTTTTTATCTGAAGCTTTCTTT
CASSEGLVFLSEAFF
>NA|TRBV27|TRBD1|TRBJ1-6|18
TGTGCCAGCAGTTACAGGACAGGGACTAGCTCCTATAATTCACCCCTCCACTTT
CASSYRTGTSSYNSPLHF
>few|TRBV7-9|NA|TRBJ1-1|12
TGTGCCAGCAGCCCGAGACAGTTTGAAGCTTTCTTT
CASSPRQFEAFF
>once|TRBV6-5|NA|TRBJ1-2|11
TGTGCCAGCAGTTATGGGTATGGCTACACCTTC
CASSYGYGYTF
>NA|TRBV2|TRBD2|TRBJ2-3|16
TGTGCCAGCAGCGGACTAGCGGGGGGGACCACAGATACGCAGTATTTT
CASSGLAGGTTDTQYF
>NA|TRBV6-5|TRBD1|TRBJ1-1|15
TGTGCCAGCAGTTACTCTAGGACAGGGGGCACTGAAGCTTTCTTT
CASSYSRTGGTEAFF
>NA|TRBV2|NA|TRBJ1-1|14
TGTGCCAGCACCGGGGTGCTCAAAGCCACTGAAGCTTTCTTT
CASTGVLKATEAFF
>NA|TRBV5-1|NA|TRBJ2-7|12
TGCGCCAGCAGTACAGGGTCCTACGAGCAGTACTTC
CASSTGSYEQYF
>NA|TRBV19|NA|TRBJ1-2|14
TGTGCCAGTAATAGGGGCGGATCTAACTATGGCTACACCTTC
CASNRGGSNYGYTF
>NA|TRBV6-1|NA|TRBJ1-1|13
TGTGCCAGCACCCTCGGTGGTCGTACTGAAGCTTTCTTT
CASTLGGRTEAFF
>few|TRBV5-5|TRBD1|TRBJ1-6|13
TGTGCCAGCAGCTTGGTCACAGGGGGCCCCCTCCACTTT
CASSLVTGGPLHF
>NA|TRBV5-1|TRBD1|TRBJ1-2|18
TGCGCCAGCAGCGTCGACCGGGACAGGGGCCTACCCAAATATGGCTACACCTTC
CASSVDRDRGLPKYGYTF
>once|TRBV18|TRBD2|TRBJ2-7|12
TGTGCCAGCTCACCGGGAGGGTACGAGCAGTACTTC
CASSPGGYEQYF
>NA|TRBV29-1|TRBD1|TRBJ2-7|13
TGCAGCGTTGAAGGACAGGGCGGTCACGAGCAGTACTTC
CSVEGQGGHEQYF
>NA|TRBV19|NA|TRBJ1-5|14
TGTGCCAGTCAAATCGGCAGGAGGGATCAGCCCCAGCATTTT
CASQIGRRDQPQHF
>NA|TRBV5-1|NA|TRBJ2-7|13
TGCGCCAGCAGCTTCCAGGTCCCCGGGGAGCAGTACTTC
CASSFQVPGEQYF
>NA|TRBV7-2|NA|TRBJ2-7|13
TGTGCCAGCAGCCAAGGAAGAACCTACGAGCAGTACTTC
CASSQGRTYEQYF
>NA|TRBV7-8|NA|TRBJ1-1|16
TGTGCCAGCAGCCCTCGGACGGGGAAGTTGAACACTGAAGCTTTCTTT
CASSPRTGKLNTEAFF
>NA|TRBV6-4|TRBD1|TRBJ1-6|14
TGTGCCAGCACCCCGGGACAGTATAATTCACCCCTCCACTTT
CASTPGQYNSPLHF
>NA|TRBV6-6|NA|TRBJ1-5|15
TGTGCCAGCAGGACGGACAGTGGCCCCAATCAGCCCCAGCATTTT
CASRTDSGPNQPQHF
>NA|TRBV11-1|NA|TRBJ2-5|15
TGTGCCAGCAGCCAGACGGACAGGAGGGCCCAGACCCAGTACTTC
CASSQTDRRAQTQYF
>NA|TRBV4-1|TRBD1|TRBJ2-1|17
TGCGCCAGCAGCCAAGAAAGGGCGGACAGGCCTTACAATGAGCAGTTCTTC
CASSQERADRPYNEQFF
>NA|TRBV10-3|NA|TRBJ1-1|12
TGTGCCATCAGTGACAGGGCTGGTGAAGCTTTCTTT
CAISDRAGEAFF
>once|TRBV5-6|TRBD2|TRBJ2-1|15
TGTGCCAGCAGCGTCGGACTAGCAGTGAACAATGAGCAGTTCTTC
CASSVGLAVNNEQFF
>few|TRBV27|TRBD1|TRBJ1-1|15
TGTGCCAGCAGTTTCTACGGACAGGGGGGAACTGAAGCTTTCTTT
CASSFYGQGGTEAFF
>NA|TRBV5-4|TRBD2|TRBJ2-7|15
TGTGCCAGCAGCTTTGCACTAGCGGGGTCGTACGAGCAGTACTTC
CASSFALAGSYEQYF
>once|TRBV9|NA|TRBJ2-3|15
TGTGCCAGCAGCGTAGCGGGGGCCCCTACAGATACGCAGTATTTT
CASSVAGAPTDTQYF
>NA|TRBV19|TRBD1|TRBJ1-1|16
TGTGCCAGTAAACTCGGACAGGGGGCTCATCGTTCTGAAGCTTTCTTT
CASKLGQGAHRSEAFF
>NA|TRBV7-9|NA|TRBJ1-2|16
TGTGCCAGCAGCTTAGCGTTGGGGCAGGGAAGCTATGGCTACACCTTC
CASSLALGQGSYGYTF
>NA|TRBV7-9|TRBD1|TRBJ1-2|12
TGTGCCAGCAGCGGACAGGCTTCAGGCTACACCTTC
CASSGQASGYTF
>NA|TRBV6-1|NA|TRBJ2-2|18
TGTGCCAGCAGTGATTGGGCTCGGGTGTTCGCGAACACCGGGGAGCTGTTTTTT
CASSDWARVFANTGELFF
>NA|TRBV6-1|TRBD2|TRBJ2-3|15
TGTGCCAGCATAGGACTAGCGGGTTACGTAGATACGCAGTATTTT
CASIGLAGYVDTQYF
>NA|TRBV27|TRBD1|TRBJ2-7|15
TGTGCCAGCAGTCCTGGGACAGGGGGCGTCTACGAGCAGTACTTC
CASSPGTGGVYEQYF
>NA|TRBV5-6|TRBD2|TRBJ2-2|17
TGTGCCAGCAGCTGGGGGATAGCGGGGACGGGCACCGGGGAGCTGTTTTTT
CASSWGIAGTGTGELFF
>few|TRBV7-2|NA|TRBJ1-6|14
TGTGCCAGCAGCTTAGGGCCGAACAATTCACCCCTCCACTTT
CASSLGPNNSPLHF
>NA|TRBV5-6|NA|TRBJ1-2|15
TGTGCCAGCAGCTTGGCCCACCTAGGGCCTTATGGCTACACCTTC
CASSLAHLGPYGYTF
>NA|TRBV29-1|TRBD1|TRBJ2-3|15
TGCAGCGCCCTAGGCGGGACAGGGGTACCAGATACGCAGTATTTT
CSALGGTGVPDTQYF
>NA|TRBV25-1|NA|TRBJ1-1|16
TGTGCCAGCAGCCAACGTGACAGCCTCATGAACACTGAAGCTTTCTTT
CASSQRDSLMNTEAFF
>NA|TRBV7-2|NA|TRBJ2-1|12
TGTGCCAGCAGCCCCCGCTGGGGGGAGCAGTTCTTC
CASSPRWGEQFF
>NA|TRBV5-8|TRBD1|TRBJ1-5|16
TGTGCCAGCATTCGTGACGGGACAGCTAGCAATCAGCCCCAGCATTTT
CASIRDGTASNQPQHF
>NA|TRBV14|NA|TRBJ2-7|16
TGTGCCAGCAGCCAAGATTTGGGCTTGAGGTCCTACGAGCAGTACTTC
CASSQDLGLRSYEQYF
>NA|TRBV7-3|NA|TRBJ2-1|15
TGTGCCAGCAGCTTAACGGGGGGGCCGTACAATGAGCAGTTCTTC
CASSLTGGPYNEQFF
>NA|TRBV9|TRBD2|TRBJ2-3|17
TGTGCCAGCAGTCACGGGACTAGCGGGGCCAGTGGGGATACGCAGTATTTT
CASSHGTSGASGDTQYF
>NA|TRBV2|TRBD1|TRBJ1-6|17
TGTGCCAGCAGCGGGGCAGACAGGGCCTACTATAATTCACCCCTCCACTTT
CASSGADRAYYNSPLHF
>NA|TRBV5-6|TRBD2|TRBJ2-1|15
TGTGCCAGCAGCATACTAGCGGGGGGCCCCACCGAGCAGTTCTTC
CASSILAGGPTEQFF
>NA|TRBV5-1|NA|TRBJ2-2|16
TGCGCCAGCGAGAGGCAGGGACTGGGATCCGCCGGGGAGCTGTTTTTT
CASERQGLGSAGELFF
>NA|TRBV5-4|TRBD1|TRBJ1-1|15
TGTGCCAGCAGCCCCCGACAGGGGAGGGACACTGAAGCTTTCTTT
CASSPRQGRDTEAFF
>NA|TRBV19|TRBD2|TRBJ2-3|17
TGTGCCAGTAGTAGTTCTGGGGCGGGGGGGCCCACAGATACGCAGTATTTT
CASSSSGAGGPTDTQYF
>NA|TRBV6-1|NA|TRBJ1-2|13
TGTGCCAGCAGTGAATTAAGGACGGCTGGCTACACCTTC
CASSELRTAGYTF
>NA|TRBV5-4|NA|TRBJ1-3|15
TGTGCCAGCAGCTTAGATGGCCTCGGGGGAAACACCATATATTTT
CASSLDGLGGNTIYF